The 21 T cell receptor beta chains in this list originate from one sample, sequenced in a study of shared clonotypes between healthy human individuals. Naive CD8 cells, CD45RO-negative and positively selected for CCR7, excluded terminally differentiated effector memory CD45RA+ cells. Data came from immunoSEQ multiplex PCR; TCRdb stores just in-frame clones and leaves some out. The sample includes around 2.1 million clones, roughly 91% of them seen just once. Specimen: naive CD8+ T cells from PBMCs. All receptors derive from a man aged 18-30 years in good health. Some clones in this sample may be carry-over from other donors' samples.

The V and J genes are TRBV2 and TRBJ2-3, with D possibly matching TRBD1 (6 bases). The CDR3 is 12 amino acids. Deletions cut 9 bases from V and 4 bases from J, with 11 bases between. Germline loops: CDR1 SNHLY, CDR2 FYNNEI. CDR3 amino acids: CASTGLPDTQYF. The DNA of the CDR3 is TGTGCCAGTACAGGGCTCCCAGATACGCAGTATTTT.

This clone was observed a few times. The genes are TRBV9 and TRBJ1-4, with D unclear. The length of the CDR3 is 14 residues. V was trimmed by 1 base and J by 7 bases, leaving 11 bases between them. Per germline, CDR1 SGDLS and CDR2 YYNGEE. The CDR3 is CASSVNGRGEKLFF. DNA of the CDR3: TGTGCCAGCAGCGTAAACGGGCGCGGTGAAAAACTGTTTTTT.

The chain joins TRBV10-1 to TRBJ1-5; tentatively, D is TRBD1 (6 bases). The V gene lost 2 bases and the J gene lost 7 bases, with 12 bases spanning the gap. This CDR3 spans 14 amino acids. Looked up from germline, CDR1 is WNHNN and CDR2 is SYGVQD (reference sequence). DNA for the CDR3: TGCGCCAGCAGTGAGGGGCAGGGGACCCAGCCCCAGCATTTT. Translation: CASSEGQGTQPQHF.

As regards this clone: Other DNA variants within this sample encode the same CDR3. The V and J genes are TRBV27 and TRBJ2-7, with a tentative D call TRBD1 (5 bases). The CDR3 sequence is 13 residues long. The V gene lost 4 bases and the J gene lost 1 base, with 8 bases spanning the gap. The germline V gene encodes CDR1 MNHEY and CDR2 SMNVEV (reference sequence). The CDR3 protein is CASSWQGSYEQYF. In nucleotides, the CDR3 is TGTGCCAGCAGTTGGCAGGGATCCTACGAGCAGTACTTC.

V and J are TRBV6-5 and TRBJ1-1; D remains ambiguous. In germline, CDR1 is MNHEY, CDR2 SVGAGI. V shed 4 bases and J shed 0 bases, with 9 bases lying between them. CDR3 size: 14 residues. CDR3 sequence: CASSLRQLNTEAFF. Written as DNA, the CDR3 is TGTGCCAGCAGTTTGCGGCAGCTGAACACTGAAGCTTTCTTT.

The genes are TRBV10-3 and TRBJ2-2; no clear D. The V and J ends lost 7 bases and 7 bases respectively, with 13 bases between them. Germline CDR1 ENHRY, CDR2 SYGVKD. This CDR3 comprises 13 residues. CDR3 protein: CAITRGPGGELFF. CDR3 nucleotide sequence: TGTGCCATCACTCGAGGACCGGGCGGGGAGCTGTTTTTT.

As to this clone: This sample also contains other DNA sequences that code for the same CDR3. DNA of the CDR3: TGTGCCAGCAGTTTACGTACAGGGAGTAACGAGCAGTACTTC. Translation gives CASSLRTGSNEQYF. J is TRBJ2-7 and V is TRBV27, with a possible D match to TRBD1 (6 bases). This CDR3 contains 14 residues. Trimming left V 2 bases short and J 5 bases short, with 13 bases between. CDR1 and CDR2 (germline): MNHEY, SMNVEV (reference sequence).

Points on this clone: A read error may account for a junction end that differs from germline. Other DNA sequences in the sample encode the same CDR3. The chain couples TRBV5-1 to TRBJ2-7; 7 nucleotides line up with TRBD1. CDR3 length: 14 residues. In germline, CDR1 is SGHRS, CDR2 YFSETQ. The CDR3 DNA is TGCGCCAGCAGCTTGGACAGGGGCTCCTATGAGCAGTACTTC. This sequence encodes CASSLDRGSYEQYF.

This rearrangement joins TRBV23-1 to TRBJ2-2, with D possibly TRBD1 on 8 matching bases. TRBV23-1 is an ORF for which the function is uncertain. The CDR3 extends over 18 amino acids. V gave up 0 bases and J gave up 1 base, with 15 bases separating them. CDR3 sequence: CASSQSRGTGWNTGELFF. CDR3 DNA: TGCGCCAGCAGTCAATCGCGGGGGACAGGATGGAACACCGGGGAGCTGTTTTTT.

The V gene is TRBV27, the J gene TRBJ2-7, with 12 positions matching TRBD1. From germline, CDR1 is MNHEY and CDR2 SMNVEV (reference sequence). The V gene end was trimmed by 8 bases and the J gene end by 0 bases; junction bases not matched to a gene: 11. The CDR3 has 17 amino acids. CDR3 in DNA: TGTGCCAGCCGCGGGACAGGGGGCCAACTGAGCTCCTACGAGCAGTACTTC. This sequence encodes CASRGTGGQLSSYEQYF.

The chain recombines TRBV7-9 with TRBJ2-1; D not certain. The CDR3 is made up of 17 amino acids. Between the trimmed V and J ends, which lost 5 bases and 0 bases, there was a span of 17 bases. CDR1 is SEHNR and CDR2 is FQNEAQ in the germline V gene (reference sequence). CDR3: CASSLILSKTSYNEQFF. CDR3 bases: TGTGCCAGCAGCCTGATTTTGAGTAAGACCTCCTACAATGAGCAGTTCTTC.

Details on this clone: At the DNA level, this CDR3 is encoded by other sequences in the same sample as well. This sequence joins TRBV28 and TRBJ1-2; D unresolved. The CDR3 has 11 residues. The V end lost 4 bases, the J end lost 0 bases, and 0 bases lay between the germline ends. Germline V gives CDR1 MDHEN, CDR2 SYDVKM. The CDR3 coding sequence is TGTGCCAGCAGTTCTAACTATGGCTACACCTTC. Amino acid sequence: CASSSNYGYTF.

In the case of this clone: The same CDR3 can be traced to other DNA sequences in this sample. The chain couples TRBV9 to TRBJ2-3; D might be TRBD2 (5 bases). Germline V gene sequence: CDR1 SGDLS, CDR2 YYNGEE. Trimming pared 4 bases from V and 3 bases from J, leaving 9 bases between. The CDR3 loop spans 13 amino acids. CDR3 sequence: CASSPGGTDTQYF. The CDR3 DNA reads TGTGCCAGCAGCCCAGGCGGGACAGATACGCAGTATTTT.

The chain uses TRBV7-6 and TRBJ2-7; D assignment may be TRBD1 or TRBD2 (5 bases each). This CDR3 is 14 amino acids long. Trimming removed 5 bases from V and 3 bases from J, with 14 bases in between. Germline V gives CDR1 SGHVS, CDR2 FNYEAQ. The CDR3: CASSPRDGHYEQYF. In DNA, the CDR3 is TGTGCCAGCAGCCCCCGGGACGGTCACTACGAGCAGTACTTC.

This chain joins TRBV7-9 and TRBJ1-1, with 9 bases lining up with TRBD1. CDR1 and CDR2 from the germline V gene are SEHNR and FQNEAQ (reference sequence). J gave up 0 bases and V 5 bases, and 7 bases lay outside the gene matches. The CDR3 extends over 16 amino acids. CDR3 nucleotides: TGTGCCAGCAGCGGGAGACAGGGGGTTATGAACACTGAAGCTTTCTTT. Encoded protein: CASSGRQGVMNTEAFF. The full variable domain, rest sourced from reference TRBV7-9 and TRBJ1-1, is DTGVSQNPRHKITKRGQNVTFRCDPISEHNRLYWYRQTLGQGPEFLTYFQNEAQLEKSRLLSDRFSAERPKGSFSTLEIQRTEQGDSAMYLCASSGRQGVMNTEAFFGQGTRLTVV.

This clone was picked up one time. CDR3 sequence (DNA): TGCGCCAGCAGTGGAAAACTCGGACCTCGACAGGCACCCTATGGCTACACCTTC. Residues: CASSGKLGPRQAPYGYTF. This chain connects TRBV10-1 to TRBJ1-2; D may be TRBD1 (6 bases). CDR1 WNHNN and CDR2 SYGVQD come from the germline V gene (reference sequence). This CDR3 has 18 amino acids. The germline V and J ends were trimmed by 4 bases and 4 bases, with 25 bases remaining between them.

The gene calls are TRBV5-6 and TRBJ1-4, with D maybe TRBD1 (5 bases). Germline assignment: CDR1 SGHDT and CDR2 YYEEEE. V was pared by 4 bases and J by 7 bases, with 14 bases between. The length of the CDR3 is 14 residues. The CDR3 nucleotides read TGTGCCAGCAGCCAGGGACTCCCCGGTGAAAAACTGTTTTTT. Translation gives CASSQGLPGEKLFF.

CDR3 bases: TGTGCCAGCAGTTTTCGGACTAGCGGGGCCCCCTACGAGCAGTACTTC. Amino acids: CASSFRTSGAPYEQYF. V gene TRBV27 combines with J gene TRBJ2-7; 12 bases are a match to TRBD2. This CDR3 region has 16 residues. Trimming at V came to 3 bases and at J to 2 bases, leaving 5 bases not matched to a gene. Germline V gene data show CDR1 as MNHEY and CDR2 as SMNVEV (reference sequence).

This sequence joins TRBV25-1 and TRBJ1-5, with D perhaps TRBD1 (5 bases). V shed 2 bases and J shed 2 bases, with 7 bases lying between them. CDR1 and CDR2 from the germline V gene are MGHDK and SYGVNS. This CDR3 is 14 amino acids long. CDR3 DNA: TGTGCCAGCAGTGAACCGACAGGCAATCAGCCCCAGCATTTT. Amino acids: CASSEPTGNQPQHF.

V usage is TRBV4-2 and J usage is TRBJ1-1; no clear D gene. The germline CDR1 and CDR2 sequences are LGHNA and YNFKEQ. The V end lost 3 bases, the J end lost 1 base, and 12 bases lay between the germline ends. The CDR3 spans 15 residues. The CDR3 nucleotides read TGTGCCAGCAGCCAGTCATCCGAGGGGAACACTGAAGCTTTCTTT. Translating gives CASSQSSEGNTEAFF.

The table lists this clone with a count of one. This sequence joins TRBV2 and TRBJ1-1; D is ambiguous. The CDR3 totals 18 residues. V was trimmed by 2 bases and J by 1 base, leaving 20 bases between them. CDR1 and CDR2 (germline): SNHLY, FYNNEI. This CDR3 reads CASSEYPPPPRGNTEAFF. The CDR3 DNA is TGTGCCAGCAGTGAATACCCACCGCCGCCCCGTGGGAACACTGAAGCTTTCTTT.